Below, 24 T cell receptor beta chains from the same sample are listed, as sequenced in a study of cytomegalovirus exposure and HLA in healthy donors. With 60 Vbeta and 13 Jbeta primers, the PCR was carried out. TCRdb's copy holds only in-frame clones and misses some; the assay was immunoSEQ multiplex PCR. The sample carries 100,000 to 150,000 clones, 77% recorded once. Sequences were obtained from PBMCs. The receptors stem from a male donor in good health and CMV-seropositive.

The chain has TRBV10-2 and TRBJ1-4; unclear D gene. The CDR3 runs to 14 residues. Per germline, CDR1 WSHSY and CDR2 SAAADI. V was cut by 7 bases and J by 3 bases, with 12 bases left in between. The CDR3 nucleotides are TGCGCCAGCACTACCACGTTCGCTAATGAAAAACTGTTTTTT. This translates into CASTTTFANEKLFF.

V usage is TRBV18 and J usage is TRBJ2-7; TRBD1 agrees at 7 bases. The length of the CDR3 is 15 residues. V shed 5 bases, J shed 3 bases, and the junction held 10 bases outside the gene matches. Germline V gives CDR1 KGHSH, CDR2 LQKENI. CDR3 nucleotides: TGTGCCAGCTCAAATCACAGGGGCGGCAACTACGAGCAGTACTTC. Translation: CASSNHRGGNYEQYF.

This rearrangement joins TRBV5-4 to TRBJ2-3, with D possibly being TRBD1 (6 bases). Trimming cost V 0 bases and J 2 bases, with 10 bases left between them. CDR1 is SGHNT and CDR2 is YYREEE in the germline V gene (reference sequence). This CDR3 comprises 15 residues. The CDR3 sequence: CASSLVRGPTDTQYF. CDR3 bases: TGTGCCAGCAGCTTGGTCAGGGGACCCACAGATACGCAGTATTTT.

The V gene is TRBV15, the J gene TRBJ2-6; D might be TRBD2 (6 bases). This CDR3 comprises 15 residues. Germline loops: CDR1 LNHNV, CDR2 YYDKDF (reference sequence). Between the trimmed V and J ends, which lost 7 bases and 1 base, there was a span of 11 bases. The DNA for the CDR3 is TGTGCCACCACCTCGGGGAGGTCTGGGGCCAACGTCCTGACTTTC. It translates to CATTSGRSGANVLTF.

This clone was seen more than once but under ten times. The CDR3 here is CASSFAVGGFNYGYTF. CDR3 DNA sequence: TGTGCCAGCAGTTTCGCTGTCGGGGGTTTTAACTATGGCTACACCTTC. The gene calls are TRBV28 and TRBJ1-2, with D perhaps matching TRBD1 (5 bases). With 3 bases removed from V and 1 base from J, the gap between germline ends came to 15 bases. CDR3 length: 16 residues. Looked up from germline, CDR1 is MDHEN and CDR2 is SYDVKM.

Of note for this clone: At one boundary the junction diverges from the germline segment, which might be a read error. The chain links TRBV7-9 to TRBJ2-1; 13 bases agree with TRBD2. The CDR3 runs to 17 residues. From germline, CDR1 is SEHNR and CDR2 FQNEAQ (reference sequence). DNA for the CDR3: TGTTCCAGCAGCTTAGGGGGACTAGCGGGAACCTACAATGAGCAGTTCTTC. This encodes CSSSLGGLAGTYNEQFF.

The chain joins TRBV18 to TRBJ1-1; a weak D match, TRBD1 (5 bases). V lost 4 bases and J 1 base, leaving 7 bases between the germline ends. CDR1 and CDR2 (germline): KGHSH, LQKENI. The CDR3 totals 13 residues. In DNA, the CDR3 is TGTGCCAGCTCACTCGGACAGAACACTGAAGCTTTCTTT. Amino acids: CASSLGQNTEAFF.

DNA for the CDR3: TGTGCCAGCAGACCACAGGTAGGAAATGAAAAACTGTTTTTT. This translates into CASRPQVGNEKLFF. The chain links TRBV27 to TRBJ1-4; TRBD1 is a possible D gene (5 bases). CDR3 size: 14 residues. In germline, CDR1 is MNHEY, CDR2 SMNVEV (reference sequence). V was shortened by 6 bases and J by 5 bases, with 13 bases between the two germline ends.

This clone was recorded only once. The chain combines TRBV2 with TRBJ2-3, with 7 nucleotides matching TRBD2. CDR3 length equals 15 residues. The V gene's germline CDR1 is SNHLY and CDR2 FYNNEI. The junction had 6 bases not matched to a gene; V was cut back by 6 bases and J by 0 bases. CDR3 amino acids: CASRLPSGSTDTQYF. The CDR3 DNA sequence: TGTGCCAGCAGGCTTCCTAGCGGTAGCACAGATACGCAGTATTTT.

This sequence joins TRBV5-6 and TRBJ2-3, with 7 bases that match TRBD2. Germline-derived CDR1 and CDR2 are SGHDT and YYEEEE. V was clipped by 4 bases and J by 0 bases; unmatched bases: 8. CDR3 length: 16 amino acids. Here the CDR3 reads CASSELPAGSTDTQYF. CDR3 bases: TGTGCCAGCAGCGAACTACCAGCGGGGAGCACAGATACGCAGTATTTT.

This clone was counted only a few times. The gene calls are TRBV5-4 and TRBJ2-7; D remains ambiguous. This CDR3 spans 13 amino acids. V lost 4 bases and J 1 base, leaving 9 bases between the germline ends. CDR1 is SGHNT and CDR2 is YYREEE in the germline V gene (reference sequence). The CDR3 loop is CASSPDWSYEQYF. In DNA form, the CDR3 reads TGTGCCAGCAGCCCCGACTGGTCCTACGAGCAGTACTTC.

This chain connects TRBV28 to TRBJ2-1, with D tentatively TRBD1 (6 bases). The V end lost 6 bases, the J end lost 4 bases, and 19 bases lay between the germline ends. This CDR3 is 16 amino acids long. Germline CDR1 is MDHEN and CDR2 is SYDVKM. In DNA form, the CDR3 reads TGTGCCAGCAGCCCCCCGGACCAGGGGAAATACAATGAGCAGTTCTTC. This codes for CASSPPDQGKYNEQFF.

The chain combines TRBV9 with TRBJ2-5, with TRBD2 matching 10 bases. Looked up from germline, CDR1 is SGDLS and CDR2 is YYNGEE. This CDR3 is 15 amino acids long. The junction had 8 bases not matched to a gene; V was cut back by 4 bases and J by 5 bases. The CDR3 loop is CASSTSGGAVETQYF. In nucleotides, the CDR3 is TGTGCCAGCAGCACCAGCGGGGGGGCCGTCGAGACCCAGTACTTC.

Turning to this clone: A junction boundary mismatches the germline segment, possibly from a read error. This chain links TRBV4-2 with TRBJ2-5; 7 bases align to TRBD2. The J call could be wrong; TRBJ2-7 is a better fit for the DNA end. The germline V gene encodes CDR1 LGHNA and CDR2 YNFKEQ. CDR3 size: 14 residues. The CDR3 DNA reads TGTGCCAGTAGCCAAGACGGGGGGACCTACGAGCAGTACTTC. Protein: CASSQDGGTYEQYF.

The V call is TRBV30, the J call TRBJ1-2; no reliable D call. Deletions cut 2 bases from V and 8 bases from J, with 15 bases between. In germline, CDR1 is GTSNPN, CDR2 SVGIG (reference sequence). This CDR3 is built from 13 residues. The CDR3 reads CAWSLPRRWGYTF. The DNA of the CDR3 is TGTGCCTGGAGTCTACCGCGGCGATGGGGCTACACCTTC. Based on the CDR3 plus reference TRBV30 and TRBJ1-2, the full variable domain is SQTIHQWPATLVQPVGSPLSLECTVEGTSNPNLYWYRQAAGRGLQLLFYSVGIGQISSEVPQNLSASRPQDRQFILSSKKLLLSDSGFYLCAWSLPRRWGYTFGSGTRLTVV.

The J gene is TRBJ2-3, the V gene TRBV27; 9 bases align to TRBD2. The CDR3 runs 17 residues. J gave up 0 bases and V 3 bases, and 7 bases lay outside the gene matches. Germline V gene lookup returns CDR1 MNHEY and CDR2 SMNVEV (reference sequence). CDR3 sequence reads: CASSFAGLALSTDTQYF. The CDR3 coding sequence is TGTGCCAGCAGTTTCGCGGGACTAGCACTCAGCACAGATACGCAGTATTTT.

The V call is TRBV7-3, the J call TRBJ2-2; 7 positions agree with TRBD2. In germline, CDR1 is SGHTA, CDR2 FQGTGA. The CDR3 has 15 amino acids. V was clipped by 3 bases and J by 5 bases; unmatched bases: 6. CDR3 in amino acids: CASSLGGSRTGELFF. The CDR3 DNA reads as TGTGCCAGCAGCTTGGGGGGGTCGAGGACCGGGGAGCTGTTTTTT.

The V call is TRBV11-3, the J call TRBJ2-3, with 9 bases matching TRBD2. This CDR3 contains 16 residues. Germline CDR1 SGHNT, CDR2 YENEEA. V shed 5 bases and J 2 bases; nucleotides not matched to a gene: 8. CDR3 nucleotide sequence: TGTGCCAGCAGCCTGGGACTAGCCGAAACCACAGATACGCAGTATTTT. Its protein is CASSLGLAETTDTQYF. Using reference TRBV11-3 and TRBJ2-3 for the parts outside the CDR3, the full variable domain is EAGVVQSPRYKIIEKKQPVAFWCNPISGHNTLYWYLQNLGQGPELLIRYENEEAVDDSQLPKDRFSAERLKGVDSTLKIQPAELGDSAVYLCASSLGLAETTDTQYFGPGTRLTVL.

V is TRBV28 and J is TRBJ2-7; a possible D gene is TRBD2 (5 bases). Germline CDR1 MDHEN, CDR2 SYDVKM. CDR3 length: 16 residues. V was cut by 3 bases and J by 0 bases, with 15 bases left in between. The CDR3 here is CASSFEGSSVSYEQYF. DNA for the CDR3: TGTGCCAGCAGTTTTGAAGGCAGTAGCGTCTCCTACGAGCAGTACTTC.

The V and J genes are TRBV4-1 and TRBJ2-1; 9 nucleotides line up with TRBD1. V was pared by 2 bases and J by 7 bases, with 9 bases of the junction left unmatched. Germline CDR1 MGHRA, CDR2 YSYEKL. CDR3 size: 16 residues. This CDR3 is CASSQLQGQGLNEQFF. The CDR3 bases are TGCGCCAGCAGCCAACTCCAAGGACAGGGGTTAAATGAGCAGTTCTTC.

This clone came up a few times. In DNA, the CDR3 is TGTGCCTGGAAGGTAAAGCAGGTTTATGGCTACACCTTC. This sequence encodes CAWKVKQVYGYTF. The chain uses TRBV30 and TRBJ1-2, with D unclear. The V gene's germline CDR1 is GTSNPN and CDR2 SVGIG (reference sequence). V was shortened by 4 bases and J by 5 bases, with 14 bases between the two germline ends. The CDR3 extends over 13 amino acids.

V gene TRBV6-6 combines with J gene TRBJ2-1, with TRBD2 matching 7 bases. This CDR3 comprises 15 residues. Looked up from germline, CDR1 is MNHNY and CDR2 is SVGAGI (reference sequence). The V segment lost 6 bases and the J segment 5 bases; nucleotides outside the gene matches: 10. The CDR3 is CASSSPAGEHNEQFF. The CDR3 DNA is TGTGCCAGCAGCTCCCCTGCGGGAGAACACAATGAGCAGTTCTTC.

V is TRBV28 and J is TRBJ2-2, with 10 nucleotides matching TRBD2. The CDR3 sequence is 18 residues long. With 3 bases clipped from V and 5 bases from J, the junction kept 12 bases outside the gene matches. Per the germline V gene, CDR1 is MDHEN and CDR2 is SYDVKM. CDR3 region: CASSLWSQAGGLTGELFF. Here the CDR3 DNA reads TGTGCCAGCAGTTTGTGGAGCCAAGCGGGAGGGCTGACCGGGGAGCTGTTTTTT.

The chain combines TRBV6-5 with TRBJ2-2; D gene ambiguous. Germline V gene data show CDR1 as MNHEY and CDR2 as SVGAGI. V was clipped by 9 bases and J by 4 bases, with 12 bases between them. CDR3 size: 13 residues. In DNA, the CDR3 is TGTGCCAGTACAGACCGACCCACCGGGGAGCTGTTTTTT. It specifies CASTDRPTGELFF.